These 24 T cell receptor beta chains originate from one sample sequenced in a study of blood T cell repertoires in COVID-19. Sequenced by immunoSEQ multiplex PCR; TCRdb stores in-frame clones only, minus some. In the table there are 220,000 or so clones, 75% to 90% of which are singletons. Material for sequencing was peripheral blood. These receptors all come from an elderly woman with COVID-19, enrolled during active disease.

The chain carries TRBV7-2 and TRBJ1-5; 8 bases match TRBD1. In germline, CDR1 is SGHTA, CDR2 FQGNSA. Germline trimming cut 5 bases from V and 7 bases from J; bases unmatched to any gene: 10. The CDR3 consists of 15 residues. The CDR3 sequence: CASSTDDRGGQPQHF. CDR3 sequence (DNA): TGTGCCAGCAGCACGGACGACAGGGGAGGCCAGCCCCAGCATTTT. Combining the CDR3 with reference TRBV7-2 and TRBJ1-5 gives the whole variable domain GAGVSQSPSNKVTEKGKDVELRCDPISGHTALYWYRQSLGQGLEFLIYFQGNSAPDKSGLPSDRFSAERTGGSVSTLTIQRTQQEDSAVYLCASSTDDRGGQPQHFGDGTRLSIL.

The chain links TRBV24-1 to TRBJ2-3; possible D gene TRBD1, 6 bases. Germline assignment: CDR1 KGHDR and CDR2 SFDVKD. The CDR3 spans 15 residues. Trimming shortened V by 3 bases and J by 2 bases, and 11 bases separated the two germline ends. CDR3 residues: CATSDPGHSTDTQYF. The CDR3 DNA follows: TGTGCCACCAGTGATCCGGGACACTCCACAGATACGCAGTATTTT.

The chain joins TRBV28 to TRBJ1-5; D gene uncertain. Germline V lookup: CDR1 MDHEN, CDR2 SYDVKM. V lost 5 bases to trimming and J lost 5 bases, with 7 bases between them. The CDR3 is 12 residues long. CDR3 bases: TGTGCCAGCAGTCAGATTTATCAGCCCCAGCATTTT. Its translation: CASSQIYQPQHF.

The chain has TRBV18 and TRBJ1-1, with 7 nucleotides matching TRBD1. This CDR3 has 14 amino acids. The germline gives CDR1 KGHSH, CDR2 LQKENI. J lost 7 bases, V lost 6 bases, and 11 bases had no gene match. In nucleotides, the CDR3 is TGTGCCAGCTCCCGACAGGGAGTCGAGGTTGAAGCTTTCTTT. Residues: CASSRQGVEVEAFF. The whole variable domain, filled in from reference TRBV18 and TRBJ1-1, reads NAGVMQNPRHLVRRRGQEARLRCSPMKGHSHVYWYRQLPEEGLKFMVYLQKENIIDESGMPKERFSAEFPKEGPSILRIQQVVRGDSAAYFCASSRQGVEVEAFFGQGTRLTVV.

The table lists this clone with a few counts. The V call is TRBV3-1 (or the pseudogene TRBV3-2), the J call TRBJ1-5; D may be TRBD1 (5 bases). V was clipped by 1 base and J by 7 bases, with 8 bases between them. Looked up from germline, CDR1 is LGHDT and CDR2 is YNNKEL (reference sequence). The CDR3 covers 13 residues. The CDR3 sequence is CASSQGTPQPQHF. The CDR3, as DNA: TGTGCCAGCAGCCAAGGGACACCCCAGCCCCAGCATTTT.

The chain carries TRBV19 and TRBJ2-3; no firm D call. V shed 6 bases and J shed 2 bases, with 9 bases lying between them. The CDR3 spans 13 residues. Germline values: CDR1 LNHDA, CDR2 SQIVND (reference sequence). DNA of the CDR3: TGTGCCAGTAGAGCAGGATACACAGATACGCAGTATTTT. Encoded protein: CASRAGYTDTQYF.

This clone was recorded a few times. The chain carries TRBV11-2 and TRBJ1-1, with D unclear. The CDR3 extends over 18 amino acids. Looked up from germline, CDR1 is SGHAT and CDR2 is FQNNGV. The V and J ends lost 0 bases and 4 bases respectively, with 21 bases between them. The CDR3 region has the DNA TGTGCCAGCAGCTTAGATTTCGCTACTTTCCCCCGGGGCACTGAAGCTTTCTTT. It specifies CASSLDFATFPRGTEAFF. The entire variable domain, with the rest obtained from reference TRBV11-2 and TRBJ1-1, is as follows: EAGVAQSPRYKIIEKRQSVAFWCNPISGHATLYWYQQILGQGPKLLIQFQNNGVVDDSQLPKDRFSAERLKGVDSTLKIQPAKLEDSAVYLCASSLDFATFPRGTEAFFGQGTRLTVV.

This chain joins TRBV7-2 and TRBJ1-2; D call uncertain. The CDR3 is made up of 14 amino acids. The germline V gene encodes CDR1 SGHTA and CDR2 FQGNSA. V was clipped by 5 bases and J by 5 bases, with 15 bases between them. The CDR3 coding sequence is TGTGCCAGCAGCGCAGGAATTGGTGGATATGGCTACACCTTC. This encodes CASSAGIGGYGYTF. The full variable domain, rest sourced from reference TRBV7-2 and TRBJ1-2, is GAGVSQSPSNKVTEKGKDVELRCDPISGHTALYWYRQSLGQGLEFLIYFQGNSAPDKSGLPSDRFSAERTGGSVSTLTIQRTQQEDSAVYLCASSAGIGGYGYTFGSGTRLTVV.

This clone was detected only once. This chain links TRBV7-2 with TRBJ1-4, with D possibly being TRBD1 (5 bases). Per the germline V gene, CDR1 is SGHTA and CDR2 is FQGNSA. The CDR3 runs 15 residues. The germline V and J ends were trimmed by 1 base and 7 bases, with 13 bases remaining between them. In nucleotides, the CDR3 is TGTGCCAGCAGCTTAGGGCCCGGGGGGGGTGAAAAACTGTTTTTT. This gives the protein CASSLGPGGGEKLFF.

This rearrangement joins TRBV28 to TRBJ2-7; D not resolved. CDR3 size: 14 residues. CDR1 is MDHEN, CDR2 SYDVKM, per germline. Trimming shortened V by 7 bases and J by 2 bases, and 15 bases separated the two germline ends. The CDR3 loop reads CASTPQVNPYEQYF. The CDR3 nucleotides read TGTGCCAGCACTCCCCAGGTGAACCCCTACGAGCAGTACTTC.

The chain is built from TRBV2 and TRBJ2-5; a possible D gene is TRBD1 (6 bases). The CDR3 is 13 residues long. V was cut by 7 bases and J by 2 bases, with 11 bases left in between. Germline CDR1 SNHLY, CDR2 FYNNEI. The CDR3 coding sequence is TGTGCCAGCACTGAGACAGGTCAAGAGACCCAGTACTTC. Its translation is CASTETGQETQYF.

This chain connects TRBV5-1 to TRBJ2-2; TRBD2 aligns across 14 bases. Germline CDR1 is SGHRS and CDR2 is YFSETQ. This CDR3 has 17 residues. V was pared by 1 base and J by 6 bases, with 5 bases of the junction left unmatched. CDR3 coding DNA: TGCGCCAGCAGCTTGCCCGGGACTAGCGGGAGTGCCGGGGAGCTGTTTTTT. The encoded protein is CASSLPGTSGSAGELFF.

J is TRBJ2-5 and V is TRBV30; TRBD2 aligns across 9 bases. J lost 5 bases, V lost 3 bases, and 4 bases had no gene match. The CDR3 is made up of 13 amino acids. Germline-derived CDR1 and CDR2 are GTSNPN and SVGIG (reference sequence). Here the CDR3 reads CAWRGGGAETQYF. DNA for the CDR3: TGTGCCTGGAGAGGCGGGGGGGCCGAGACCCAGTACTTC. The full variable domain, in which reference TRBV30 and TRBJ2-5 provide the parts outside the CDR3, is SQTIHQWPATLVQPVGSPLSLECTVEGTSNPNLYWYRQAAGRGLQLLFYSVGIGQISSEVPQNLSASRPQDRQFILSSKKLLLSDSGFYLCAWRGGGAETQYFGPGTRLLVL.

CDR3 in amino acids: CASSLGTSAATDTQYF. DNA for the CDR3: TGCGCCAGCAGCTTGGGGACTAGCGCCGCCACAGATACGCAGTATTTT. The chain carries TRBV5-1 and TRBJ2-3, with 9 bases fitting TRBD2. Germline loops: CDR1 SGHRS, CDR2 YFSETQ. The CDR3 has 16 residues. The J segment lost 2 bases and the V segment lost 0 bases, leaving 4 bases of the junction unmatched.

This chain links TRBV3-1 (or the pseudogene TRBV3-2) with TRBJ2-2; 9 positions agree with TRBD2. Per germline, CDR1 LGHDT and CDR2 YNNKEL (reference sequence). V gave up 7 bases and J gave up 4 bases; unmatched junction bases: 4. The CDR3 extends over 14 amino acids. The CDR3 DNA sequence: TGTGCCAGCACGCGGGAGGGGGTCACCGGGGAGCTGTTTTTT. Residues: CASTREGVTGELFF.

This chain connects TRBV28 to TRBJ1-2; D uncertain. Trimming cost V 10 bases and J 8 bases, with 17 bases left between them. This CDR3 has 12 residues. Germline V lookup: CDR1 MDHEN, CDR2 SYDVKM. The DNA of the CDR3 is TGTGCCATCGTATCCCAACCTAAAGGCTACACCTTC. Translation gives CAIVSQPKGYTF.

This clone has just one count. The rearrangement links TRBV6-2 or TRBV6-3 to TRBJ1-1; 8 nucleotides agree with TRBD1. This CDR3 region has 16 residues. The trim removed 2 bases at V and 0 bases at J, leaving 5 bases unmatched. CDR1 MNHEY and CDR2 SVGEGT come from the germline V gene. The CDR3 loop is CASSYDRGRMNTEAFF. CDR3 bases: TGTGCCAGCAGTTACGACAGGGGCCGAATGAACACTGAAGCTTTCTTT.

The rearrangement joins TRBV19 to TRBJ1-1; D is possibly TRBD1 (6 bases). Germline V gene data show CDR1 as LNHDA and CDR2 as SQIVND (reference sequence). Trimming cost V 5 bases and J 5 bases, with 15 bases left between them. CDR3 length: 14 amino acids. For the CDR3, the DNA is TGTGCCAGTAGTGACGGCAGGGGCCATACTGAAGCTTTCTTT. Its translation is CASSDGRGHTEAFF.

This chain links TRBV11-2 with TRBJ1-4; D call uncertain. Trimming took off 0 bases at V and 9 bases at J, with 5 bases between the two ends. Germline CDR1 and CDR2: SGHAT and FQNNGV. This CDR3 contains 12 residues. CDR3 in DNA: TGTGCCAGCAGCTTAGATCGTAAAAAACTGTTTTTT. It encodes CASSLDRKKLFF.

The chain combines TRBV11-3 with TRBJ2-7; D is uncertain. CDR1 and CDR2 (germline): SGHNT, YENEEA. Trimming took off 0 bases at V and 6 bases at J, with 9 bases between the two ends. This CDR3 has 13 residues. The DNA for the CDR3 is TGTGCCAGCAGCTTAGATTTCGGTAGCGAGCAGTACTTC. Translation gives CASSLDFGSEQYF.

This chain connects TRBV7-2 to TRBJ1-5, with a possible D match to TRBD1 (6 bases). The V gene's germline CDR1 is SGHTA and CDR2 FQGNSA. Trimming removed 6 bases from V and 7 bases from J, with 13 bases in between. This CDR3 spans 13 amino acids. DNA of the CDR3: TGTGCCAGCAGACGGAACCAGGGGCAGCCCCAGCATTTT. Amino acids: CASRRNQGQPQHF. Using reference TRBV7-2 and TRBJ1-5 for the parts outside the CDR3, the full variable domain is GAGVSQSPSNKVTEKGKDVELRCDPISGHTALYWYRQSLGQGLEFLIYFQGNSAPDKSGLPSDRFSAERTGGSVSTLTIQRTQQEDSAVYLCASRRNQGQPQHFGDGTRLSIL.

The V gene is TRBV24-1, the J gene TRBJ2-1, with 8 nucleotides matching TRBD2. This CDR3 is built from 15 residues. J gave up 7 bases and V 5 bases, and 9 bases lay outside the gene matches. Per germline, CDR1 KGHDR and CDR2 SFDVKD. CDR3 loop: CATSVPGLAGNEQFF. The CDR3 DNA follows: TGTGCCACCAGTGTACCCGGACTAGCTGGGAATGAGCAGTTCTTC.

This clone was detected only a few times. DNA of the CDR3: TGTGCCAGCAGCGCTCGAGGGGACACCGACTCCTACGAGCAGTACTTC. Its translation: CASSARGDTDSYEQYF. The chain joins TRBV7-8 to TRBJ2-7; a weak D match, TRBD1 (6 bases). Germline V gives CDR1 SGHVS, CDR2 FQNEAQ. The CDR3 sequence is 16 residues long. Between the trimmed V and J ends, which lost 5 bases and 0 bases, there was a span of 17 bases.

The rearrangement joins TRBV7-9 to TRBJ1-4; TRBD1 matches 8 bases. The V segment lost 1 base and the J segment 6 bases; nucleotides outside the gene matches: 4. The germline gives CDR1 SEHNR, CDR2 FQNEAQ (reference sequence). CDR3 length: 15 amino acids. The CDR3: CASSLGTGRDEKLFF. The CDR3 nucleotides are TGTGCCAGCAGCTTAGGGACAGGGAGGGATGAAAAACTGTTTTTT.